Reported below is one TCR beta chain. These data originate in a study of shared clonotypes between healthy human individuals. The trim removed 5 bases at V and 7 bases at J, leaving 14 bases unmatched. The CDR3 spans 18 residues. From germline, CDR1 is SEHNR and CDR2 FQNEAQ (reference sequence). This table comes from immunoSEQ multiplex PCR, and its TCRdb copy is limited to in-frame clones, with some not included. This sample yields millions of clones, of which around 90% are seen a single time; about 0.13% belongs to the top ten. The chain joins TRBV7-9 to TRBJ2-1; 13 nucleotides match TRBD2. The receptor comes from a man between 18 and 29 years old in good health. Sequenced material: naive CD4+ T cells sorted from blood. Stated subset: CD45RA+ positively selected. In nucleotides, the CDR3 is TGTGCCAGCAGCGCCGGACTAGCGGGAGAGGGTAGGATTAATGAGCAGTTCTTC. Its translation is CASSAGLAGEGRINEQFF. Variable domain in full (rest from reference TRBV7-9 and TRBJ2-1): DTGVSQNPRHKITKRGQNVTFRCDPISEHNRLYWYRQTLGQGPEFLTYFQNEAQLEKSRLLSDRFSAERPKGSFSTLEIQRTEQGDSAMYLCASSAGLAGEGRINEQFFGPGTRLTVL.